This TCR beta chain was retrieved from a study of CD8 T cells in ankylosing spondylitis. Notes on the study in general: As for the disease-linked clones, they showed a CD8+ phenotype and occurred at relatively low frequencies in peripheral blood. Some motif variants had been reported before (in reactive arthritis synovial fluid and blood). In ankylosing spondylitis patients, matched synovial fluid reportedly showed significant enrichment of disease-linked clones. Ankylosing spondylitis blood appeared to carry a characteristic TCR beta motif of roughly 8 highly homologous variants.

Preparation of TCR beta libraries was done by quantitative 5'-RACE with molecular barcodes. TCRdb reprocessed the 5' RACE reads via MiXCR and lists one record per CDR3 protein. The repertoire has 200,000 to 250,000 distinct CDR3 sequences, roughly 18% of them found once; the top ten carry about 42%. Only a few counts were recorded for this clonotype. Its antigen is currently unknown. This clonotype was obtained from a male donor with ankylosing spondylitis. Sequencing was carried out using blood, either unsorted or a sorted T cell fraction (not recorded which).

The CDR3 loop is CASSLALAGGSSYEQYF. The DNA of the CDR3 is TGTGCCAGCAGCTTAGCCCTAGCGGGAGGGAGCTCCTACGAGCAGTACTTC. The rearrangement uses TRBV7-2 and TRBJ2-7; 12 nucleotides align to TRBD2. Trimming at V came to 0 bases and at J to 0 bases, leaving 3 bases not matched to a gene. The CDR3 spans 17 residues. The germline CDR1 and CDR2 sequences are SGHTA and FQGNSA. Full variable domain (remainder filled in from reference TRBV7-2 and TRBJ2-7): GAGVSQSPSNKVTEKGKDVELRCDPISGHTALYWYRQSLGQGLEFLIYFQGNSAPDKSGLPSDRFSAERTGGSVSTLTIQRTQQEDSAVYLCASSLALAGGSSYEQYFGPGTRLTVT.